This T cell receptor beta chain was recorded in a study of identical twins. Note on this clonotype: Its specificity is unknown.

cDNA molecules carried unique molecular identifiers, and template switching added a universal primer site. TCRdb re-analysed the 5' RACE reads in MiXCR, keeping a single row per CDR3 protein. The sample lists some 1,700,000 distinct CDR3 sequences, about 30% seen once, with about 0.27% in the top ten. V lost 2 bases, J lost 7 bases, and 2 bases stayed unmatched. This CDR3 contains 15 residues. The V gene's germline CDR1 is MNHEY and CDR2 SVGAGI. General study findings and limits: Within cord blood, abundant beta clonotypes carried fewer insertions, but memory repertoires showed no such trend. Sequences that were out-of-frame, alpha and twin-shared displayed an excess of low generation probability.

All donors comprised healthy Caucasians. The chain employs TRBV6-5 and TRBJ2-3, with TRBD2 matching over 14 bases. Sequences were obtained from cord blood. The receptor was isolated from a newborn girl in good health. The CDR3 sequence: CASSYGTSGSNTQYF. CDR3 sequence (DNA): TGTGCCAGCAGTTACGGGACTAGCGGGAGTAATACGCAGTATTTT.